This T cell receptor (beta chain) was identified in a study of T cell repertoires in cytomegalovirus infection. Study overall: Indications of both CMV infection and matching HLA type were provided by public TCR beta signatures. The study's findings and limits: The ex vivo response was dominated by HLA-C-restricted CMV-specific TCR beta clonotypes. Cumulative public TCR beta family frequency identified CMV carriers with the relevant HLA.

TCRdb re-derived calls from the reads in MiXCR, one entry per CDR3 protein. The profile shows almost 500,000 distinct CDR3 sequences, approximately 10% of them singletons. CDR1 and CDR2 (germline): SGHVS, FQNEAQ. This CDR3 comprises 15 residues. V was trimmed by 3 bases and J by 6 bases, leaving 15 bases between them. The sample holds many counts of this clonotype. Its antigen is not known. J is TRBJ1-5 and V is TRBV7-8; D unclear. This TCR derives from a human donor in good health (CMV status not recorded). Some clones in this sample may be carry-over from other donors' samples. Material: PBMCs. The CDR3 DNA reads TGTGCCAGCAGCTTTAGGGAGGGTAGGTCTCAGCCCCAGCATTTT. This translates into CASSFREGRSQPQHF.